This note documents a single T cell receptor (beta chain) sequence. Its antigen is not identified. This sample is drawn from a study of cytomegalovirus exposure and HLA in healthy donors. Study observations and caveats: Despite most TCR sequences being rare, some public TCRs occurred in many donors. Later genetic work tied a missense DCLRE1C variant to beta-chain V and J trimming. Some V segments, including TRBV6-2 and TRBV6-3, were excluded as indistinguishable.

At collection, donors were nominally healthy, but unrecorded immune exposures were probable. This PCR relied on a set of 60 Vbeta primers and 13 Jbeta primers. Assay: immunoSEQ multiplex PCR; the TCRdb copy retains only in-frame clones and omits some. The data show roughly 180,000 clones, around 70% seen once. There are 14 residues in the CDR3. Germline loops: CDR1 MNHEY, CDR2 SVGAGI. Trimming cost V 1 base and J 6 bases; bases outside gene matches: 5. The sequenced material came from PBMCs. The clonotype originates from a male donor in good health and CMV-seronegative. This rearrangement joins TRBV6-5 to TRBJ2-7, with 8 bases identical to TRBD1. CDR3 DNA: TGTGCCAGCAGTTACTTGGACAGGGCGTCCGAGCAGTACTTC. Protein sequence: CASSYLDRASEQYF.